The present T cell receptor beta chain was sequenced within a study of ipilimumab plus nivolumab after autologous stem cell transplantation. TCRdb's table, derived via immunoSEQ multiplex PCR, lists solely in-frame clones and lacks some. The sample shows around 84,000 clones, 83% of them seen only once. This CDR3 contains 14 residues. CDR1 is MNHNS and CDR2 is SASEGT in the germline V gene. Deletions cut 1 base from V and 4 bases from J, with 10 bases between. This clone showed up just a few times. This TCR derives from a male donor with diffuse large B-cell lymphoma. The sample in question was PBMCs, obtained in a trial of ipilimumab plus nivolumab as post-transplant consolidation. J is TRBJ2-5 and V is TRBV6-1; no clear D gene. CDR3 region: CASSEGVVAETQYF. The CDR3, as DNA: TGTGCCAGCAGTGAAGGAGTGGTAGCAGAGACCCAGTACTTC.